Shown below are 23 T cell receptor beta chains from a single sample sequenced in a study of blood T cells in healthy people across ages. A second PCR, run for roughly 7 to 11 cycles, used a sample-barcoded 5' primer plus a J-beta primer mix. TCRdb ran MiXCR on the 5' RACE reads and lists one entry per CDR3 protein. The repertoire consists of hundreds of thousands of distinct CDR3 sequences, with around 45% occurring once and the leading ten covering under 35%. The sequenced sample consisted of blood. The receptors shown here come from a woman in her fifties or sixties in good health.

This clonotype showed up just a few times. The chain joins TRBV15 to TRBJ2-7; 7 nucleotides line up with TRBD1. This CDR3 is 15 amino acids long. The V gene's germline CDR1 is LNHNV and CDR2 YYDKDF (reference sequence). Trimming took 2 bases from V and 4 from J; bases not matched to a gene: 8. In nucleotides, the CDR3 is TGTGCCACCAGCAGACCGACAGGGATGGTTTACGAGCAGTACTTC. Its translation is CATSRPTGMVYEQYF. The complete variable domain, with remaining parts taken from reference TRBV15 and TRBJ2-7, reads DAMVIQNPRYQVTQFGKPVTLSCSQTLNHNVMYWYQQKSSQAPKLLFHYYDKDFNNEADTPDNFQSRRPNTSFCFLDIRSPGLGDTAMYLCATSRPTGMVYEQYFGPGTRLTVT.

To note about this clonotype: A much larger clonotype is one base distant, so this may be a read error. The chain couples TRBV25-1 to TRBJ2-1; 9 bases are a match to TRBD1. The ends lost 6 bases at V and 10 bases at J; junction bases unmatched: 7. The length of the CDR3 is 13 residues. Germline V lookup: CDR1 MGHDK, CDR2 SYGVNS. The CDR3 sequence is CASRDRGPYEQFF. The CDR3 bases are TGTGCCAGCAGGGACAGGGGCCCCTACGAGCAGTTCTTC.

The rearrangement uses TRBV2 and TRBJ2-3, with D tentatively TRBD1 (6 bases). With 7 bases removed from V and 8 bases from J, the gap between germline ends came to 22 bases. The CDR3 spans 15 residues. Looked up from germline, CDR1 is SNHLY and CDR2 is FYNNEI. The CDR3 loop reads CASNLLRQEMGTQYF. The CDR3 nucleotides are TGTGCCAGCAATCTTCTTAGACAGGAGATGGGTACGCAGTATTTT.

J is TRBJ1-2 and V is TRBV6-6; 10 bases fit TRBD1. The germline V gene encodes CDR1 MNHNY and CDR2 SVGAGI (reference sequence). This CDR3 is 14 amino acids long. V shed 7 bases and J 6 bases; nucleotides not matched to a gene: 8. The CDR3 sequence is CASTRQGARNGYTF. In nucleotides, the CDR3 is TGTGCCAGCACCAGACAGGGGGCGAGGAATGGCTACACCTTC.

This chain connects TRBV7-9 to TRBJ2-7; no firm D call. Trimming took off 4 bases at V and 0 bases at J, with 10 bases between the two ends. This CDR3 region has 14 residues. The germline V gene has CDR1 SEHNR and CDR2 FQNEAQ (reference sequence). CDR3 protein: CASSYSSDSYEQYF. DNA of the CDR3: TGTGCCAGCAGCTACTCGAGCGACTCCTACGAGCAGTACTTC.

The chain has TRBV2 and TRBJ1-6, with 7 positions matching TRBD1. The V gene end was trimmed by 2 bases and the J gene end by 8 bases; junction bases not matched to a gene: 6. This CDR3 contains 15 residues. In germline, CDR1 is SNHLY, CDR2 FYNNEI. The CDR3 reads CASSERQGQYSPLHF. The CDR3 bases are TGTGCCAGCAGTGAAAGACAGGGACAATATTCACCCCTCCACTTT.

The chain uses TRBV7-2 and TRBJ2-6; D ambiguous. Germline V gene sequence: CDR1 SGHTA, CDR2 FQGNSA. V was trimmed by 5 bases and J by 7 bases, leaving 18 bases between them. CDR3 length: 16 residues. The CDR3 sequence is CASSADGKPGANVLTF. The CDR3 coding sequence is TGTGCCAGCAGCGCTGACGGAAAGCCCGGAGCCAACGTCCTGACTTTC.

The chain recombines TRBV7-2 with TRBJ2-4; 9 nucleotides align to TRBD1. This CDR3 spans 13 amino acids. Germline V gene lookup returns CDR1 SGHTA and CDR2 FQGNSA. The ends lost 8 bases at V and 6 bases at J; junction bases unmatched: 5. CDR3 nucleotide sequence: TGTGCCAGCGGCTCGGGACAGGGAAACATTCAGTACTTC. Translation gives CASGSGQGNIQYF.

The chain employs TRBV10-3 and TRBJ2-5; TRBD2 aligns across 7 bases. Germline values: CDR1 ENHRY, CDR2 SYGVKD. With 3 bases clipped from V and 5 bases from J, the junction kept 3 bases outside the gene matches. The CDR3 sequence is 13 residues long. The CDR3 reads CAISDGTTETQYF. CDR3 DNA sequence: TGTGCCATCAGTGACGGGACTACGGAGACCCAGTACTTC.

The table lists this clonotype with a few counts. The chain carries TRBV4-1 and TRBJ2-4; D perhaps matches TRBD1 (5 bases). V was pared by 5 bases and J by 5 bases, with 13 bases between. CDR3 size: 14 residues. From germline, CDR1 is MGHRA and CDR2 YSYEKL. The CDR3 DNA sequence: TGCGCCAGCAGCTATGACAGCCCTCAAAACATTCAGTACTTC. Its translation is CASSYDSPQNIQYF.

The rearrangement links TRBV5-1 to TRBJ2-4; D is possibly TRBD2 (5 bases). TRBJ2-7 explains the end of the DNA better; the J call may be wrong. This CDR3 is built from 16 residues. CDR1 and CDR2 (germline): SGHRS, YFSETQ. In DNA, the CDR3 is TGCGCCAGCAGCTTGGCCGTGGGCGGGTTCTCCTACGAGCAGTACTTC. Its translation: CASSLAVGGFSYEQYF.

This chain connects TRBV6-2 or TRBV6-3 to TRBJ2-3; TRBD2 might be the D (6 bases). The V gene's germline CDR1 is MNHEY and CDR2 SVGEGT. This CDR3 has 15 residues. Trimming removed 7 bases at V and 0 bases at J, with 14 bases between. The CDR3 nucleotides read TGTGCCAGCAACTCACGGACTACCAGCACAGATACGCAGTATTTT. This gives the protein CASNSRTTSTDTQYF.

V and J are TRBV7-3 and TRBJ2-7; D unresolved. V was cut by 5 bases and J by 10 bases, with 18 bases left in between. This CDR3 region has 13 residues. Germline CDR1 and CDR2: SGHTA and FQGTGA. In DNA form, the CDR3 reads TGTGCCAGCAGCCGCTCTACCGATACAGTTCAGTACTTC. This sequence encodes CASSRSTDTVQYF.

This clonotype was seen more than once but under ten times. This chain joins TRBV20-1 and TRBJ2-1; the match to TRBD2 covers 10 bases. The CDR3 runs 14 residues. CDR1 and CDR2 from the germline V gene are DFQATT and SNEGSKA (reference sequence). V lost 6 bases and J lost 1; bases outside the gene matches: 3. CDR3 loop: CSALTSGSYNEQFF. The CDR3 DNA sequence: TGCAGTGCCCTGACTAGCGGGTCCTACAATGAGCAGTTCTTC.

This clonotype has a count of ten or more. This rearrangement joins TRBV7-2 to TRBJ2-7; the D is unclear. Trimming took 1 base from V and 3 from J, leaving 7 bases between them. Germline lookup yields CDR1 SGHTA and CDR2 FQGNSA. The length of the CDR3 is 13 residues. As DNA, the CDR3 is TGTGCCAGCAGCTTAGGCCAGTACTACGAGCAGTACTTC. Protein sequence: CASSLGQYYEQYF.

The chain joins TRBV27 to TRBJ2-1; 10 bases are shared with TRBD2. CDR1 is MNHEY and CDR2 is SMNVEV in the germline V gene (reference sequence). Unmatched junction bases numbered 2, after V lost 8 bases and J lost 7 bases. The CDR3 length is 12 residues. The chain's CDR3 is CASGSGRNEQFF. The CDR3 DNA sequence: TGTGCCAGCGGTAGCGGGAGGAATGAGCAGTTCTTC.

This chain joins TRBV28 and TRBJ2-3; 8 positions match TRBD1. This CDR3 region has 16 residues. V lost 4 bases to trimming and J lost 2 bases; unmatched junction nucleotides: 8. Germline V gene lookup returns CDR1 MDHEN and CDR2 SYDVKM. The CDR3, as DNA: TGTGCCAGCAGTTCCTACGGACAGGGATTCACAGATACGCAGTATTTT. It codes for CASSSYGQGFTDTQYF.

This sequence joins TRBV30 and TRBJ2-5, with D perhaps TRBD1 or TRBD2 (6 bases each). CDR1 and CDR2 (germline): GTSNPN, SVGIG (reference sequence). The CDR3 is made up of 11 amino acids. The V end was cut by 0 bases, the J end by 11 bases, with 10 bases between. The CDR3, as DNA: TGTGCCTGGAGTGTATGGGGGGCGCAGTACTTC. It specifies CAWSVWGAQYF.

Of note for this clonotype: Compared with germline, one end of the junction differs, possibly owing to a read error. The chain carries TRBV2 and TRBJ1-2; TRBD1 is a possible D gene (5 bases). CDR1 is SNHLY, CDR2 FYNNEI, per germline. The CDR3 is 15 residues long. The chain's CDR3 is CVSSEGGGVDYGYTF. The CDR3 DNA reads TGTGTCAGCAGTGAAGGCGGAGGGGTTGACTATGGCTACACCTTC.

V gene TRBV27 combines with J gene TRBJ2-7, with D tentatively TRBD2 (5 bases). The ends were cut back, 6 bases at V and 4 bases at J, with 19 bases in the middle. This CDR3 region has 15 residues. The germline CDR1 and CDR2 sequences are MNHEY and SMNVEV (reference sequence). The CDR3 is CASSSFQRDPYEQYF. The CDR3 DNA reads as TGTGCCAGCAGCTCCTTCCAGAGGGATCCTTACGAGCAGTACTTC.

Worth noting for this clonotype: The junction and the germline gene differ at one end; a read error may be behind it. The J gene is TRBJ2-3, the V gene TRBV20-1, with a possible D match to TRBD2 (5 bases). Germline V CDR1 and CDR2: DFQATT, SNEGSKA (reference sequence). The CDR3 extends over 15 amino acids. CDR3 loop: CSTRPASIYTDTQYF. The CDR3 region has the DNA TGCAGTACTAGACCGGCCTCTATTTACACAGATACGCAGTATTTT.

V usage is TRBV6-2 or TRBV6-3 and J usage is TRBJ2-5; the D is unclear. Matching the DNA end better, TRBJ2-7 makes the J call doubtful. CDR1 is MNHEY and CDR2 is SVGEGT in the germline V gene. The CDR3 runs 14 residues. Written as DNA, the CDR3 is TGTGCCAGCAGTTACTCGGTGGGTTCGTCCGAGCAGTACTTC. The encoded protein is CASSYSVGSSEQYF.

The rearrangement uses TRBV4-2 and TRBJ2-1, with 10 bases identical to TRBD2. Germline V gene sequence: CDR1 LGHNA, CDR2 YNFKEQ. The CDR3 extends over 16 amino acids. Unmatched junction bases numbered 7, after V lost 0 bases and J lost 8 bases. CDR3 region: CASSQDLTSGIYEQFF. CDR3 bases: TGTGCCAGCAGCCAAGATCTTACTAGCGGGATTTATGAGCAGTTCTTC.